This TCR beta chain is from a study of blood T cell repertoires in COVID-19. Overall study: The analysed material was cDNA or gDNA that came from T cells, B-cell-depleted T cells, or PBMCs.

In the original processing: Reference gene primer amplification yielded estimated nucleated cell counts. Some clones are missing from TCRdb's copy, which holds only in-frame ones; the method was immunoSEQ multiplex PCR. That table gives V, J and clone size, and the DNA gave D and trimming. The sample records roughly 220,000 clones, 65% to 85% being singletons. J lost 0 bases, V lost 5 bases, and 2 bases had no gene match. The CDR3 has 14 residues. Germline V CDR1 and CDR2: SGHRS, YFSETQ. This receptor was identified in an older woman with acute or convalescent COVID-19. Sequencing was performed on peripheral blood. This chain uses TRBV5-1 with TRBJ2-1, with 7 bases that match TRBD1. Here the CDR3 reads CASSGTVSYNEQFF. The CDR3 DNA reads as TGCGCCAGCAGTGGGACAGTCTCCTACAATGAGCAGTTCTTC.